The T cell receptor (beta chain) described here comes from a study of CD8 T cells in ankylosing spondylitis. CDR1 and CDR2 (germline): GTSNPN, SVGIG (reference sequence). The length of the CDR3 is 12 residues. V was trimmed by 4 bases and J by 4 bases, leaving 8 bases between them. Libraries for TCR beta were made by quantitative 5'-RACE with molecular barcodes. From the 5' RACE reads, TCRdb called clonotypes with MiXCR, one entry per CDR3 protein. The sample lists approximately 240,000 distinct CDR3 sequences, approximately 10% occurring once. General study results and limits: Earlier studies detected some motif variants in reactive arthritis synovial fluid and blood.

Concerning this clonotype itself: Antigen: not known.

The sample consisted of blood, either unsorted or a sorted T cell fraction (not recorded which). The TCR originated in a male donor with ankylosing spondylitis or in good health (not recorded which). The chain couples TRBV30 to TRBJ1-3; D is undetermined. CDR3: CAWTGSGNTIYF. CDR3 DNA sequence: TGTGCCTGGACCGGATCGGGAAACACCATATATTTT.